The 22 T cell receptor beta chains reported below all come from one sample, sequenced in a study of CD8 T cells in Susac syndrome. When the RNA was reverse transcribed, random hexamers were used with an input of about 0.5 to 1 ug. TCRdb reanalysed the immunoSEQ multiplex PCR reads using MiXCR and keeps one entry per CDR3 protein. The table lists around 190,000 distinct CDR3 sequences, under 95% of them singletons. Source material: CD4+ T cells from PBMCs. These receptors all come from a human donor in good health.

The chain employs TRBV11-2 and TRBJ2-7; unclear D gene. Trimming took off 5 bases at V and 3 bases at J, with 20 bases between the two ends. The CDR3 loop spans 16 amino acids. Germline loops: CDR1 SGHAT, CDR2 FQNNGV. DNA of the CDR3: TGTGCCAGCAGCCAAGGAGTCGGAGCCGGTGACTACGAGCAGTACGTC. Translating gives CASSQGVGAGDYEQYV.

The chain employs TRBV3-1 and TRBJ2-3, with 8 bases matching TRBD2. J was trimmed by 6 bases and V by 0 bases; bases with no gene match: 8. The germline gives CDR1 LGHDT, CDR2 YNNKEL (reference sequence). The CDR3 consists of 16 residues. The DNA for the CDR3 is TGTGCCAGCAGCCAAGATTCAAGCGGGGGTATCGATACGCAGTATTTT. It translates to CASSQDSSGGIDTQYF.

V and J are TRBV2 and TRBJ1-5; D gene ambiguous. Germline V gene sequence: CDR1 SNHLY, CDR2 FYNNEI. V lost 2 bases to trimming and J lost 6 bases, with 5 bases between them. CDR3 length equals 12 residues. The CDR3 here is CASSERPQPQHF. CDR3 nucleotide sequence: TGTGCCAGCAGTGAAAGGCCTCAGCCCCAGCATTTT.

This rearrangement joins TRBV3-1 to TRBJ2-7; 8 nucleotides line up with TRBD2. V was clipped by 0 bases and J by 4 bases; unmatched bases: 5. Germline CDR1 reads LGHDT; CDR2 reads YNNKEL (reference sequence). The CDR3 contains 15 residues. The CDR3 loop is CASSQDSSGVYEQYF. The CDR3 nucleotides are TGTGCCAGCAGCCAAGATAGTAGCGGGGTGTACGAGCAGTACTTC.

V and J are TRBV2 and TRBJ1-2, with D unresolved. CDR1 and CDR2 (germline): SNHLY, FYNNEI. The CDR3 covers 18 residues. The V end lost 0 bases, the J end lost 1 base, and 18 bases lay between the germline ends. The CDR3 loop is CASSEARSPRGSNYGYTF. CDR3 coding DNA: TGTGCCAGCAGTGAAGCGCGCTCCCCCCGCGGGAGTAACTATGGCTACACCTTC.

This chain links TRBV6-5 with TRBJ1-1; D is unclear. Germline CDR1 is MNHEY and CDR2 is SVGAGI. Trimming left V 6 bases short and J 0 bases short, with 8 bases between. This CDR3 region has 13 residues. The CDR3 DNA follows: TGTGCCAGCAGCCGCGGAGTGAACACTGAAGCTTTCTTT. Translation gives CASSRGVNTEAFF.

The chain carries TRBV20-1 and TRBJ2-6; D is possibly TRBD1 (5 bases). Trimming took off 3 bases at V and 2 bases at J, with 14 bases between the two ends. The CDR3 loop spans 16 amino acids. Germline assignment: CDR1 DFQATT and CDR2 SNEGSKA (reference sequence). In DNA form, the CDR3 reads TGCAGTGCTAGTGTGTTTGGACATCCTGGGGCCAACGTCCTGACTTTC. It specifies CSASVFGHPGANVLTF.

The chain uses TRBV7-9 and TRBJ1-1; TRBD1 aligns across 12 bases. J gave up 1 base and V 8 bases, and 14 bases lay outside the gene matches. The CDR3 runs to 18 residues. CDR1 and CDR2 from the germline V gene are SEHNR and FQNEAQ (reference sequence). In DNA form, the CDR3 reads TGTGCCAGCCGTGGGCCGAGGGGACAGGGGGCGGCGAACACTGAAGCTTTCTTT. Its translation: CASRGPRGQGAANTEAFF. The full variable domain, rest sourced from reference TRBV7-9 and TRBJ1-1, is DTGVSQNPRHKITKRGQNVTFRCDPISEHNRLYWYRQTLGQGPEFLTYFQNEAQLEKSRLLSDRFSAERPKGSFSTLEIQRTEQGDSAMYLCASRGPRGQGAANTEAFFGQGTRLTVV.

The chain carries TRBV5-1 and TRBJ1-2, with D possibly matching TRBD1 (6 bases). Germline V gene data show CDR1 as SGHRS and CDR2 as YFSETQ. V dropped 4 bases and J dropped 1 base, with 20 bases sitting between them. The CDR3 sequence is 17 residues long. For the CDR3, the DNA is TGCGCCAGCAGCCCCCCGAACGGGGGCGGCGGTAACTATGGCTACACCTTC. Protein: CASSPPNGGGGNYGYTF.

Written as DNA, the CDR3 is TGTGCCAGCAGCACCCTACCCTCTGGAAACACCATATATTTT. It yields the protein CASSTLPSGNTIYF. The gene calls are TRBV12-3 or TRBV12-4 and TRBJ1-3, with D unresolved. V lost 6 bases, J lost 0 bases, and 9 bases lay in between. The CDR3 extends over 14 amino acids.

The V call is TRBV28, the J call TRBJ2-1; 7 positions agree with TRBD2. This CDR3 has 16 residues. J was trimmed by 12 bases and V by 7 bases; bases with no gene match: 21. The germline V gene encodes CDR1 MDHEN and CDR2 SYDVKM. The CDR3 loop reads CASNSPRGTTGIGQFF. The CDR3 DNA reads as TGTGCCAGCAACTCACCCCGGGGGACTACTGGTATTGGGCAGTTCTTC.

The chain has TRBV2 and TRBJ2-1; tentatively, D is TRBD1 (7 bases). Germline values: CDR1 SNHLY, CDR2 FYNNEI. Trimming took off 6 bases at V and 6 bases at J, with 12 bases between the two ends. CDR3 length equals 13 residues. The CDR3 nucleotides are TGTGCCAGCAGGGGGGGACAGACCAATGAGCAGTTCTTC. It yields the protein CASRGGQTNEQFF. Using reference TRBV2 and TRBJ2-1 for the parts outside the CDR3, the full variable domain is EPEVTQTPSHQVTQMGQEVILRCVPISNHLYFYWYRQILGQKVEFLVSFYNNEISEKSEIFDDQFSVERPDGSNFTLKIRSTKLEDSAMYFCASRGGQTNEQFFGPGTRLTVL.

This clonotype was recorded only once. The CDR3 DNA reads TGCAGCGTTGAAGGACTCGGGGGCAGTAGAGCTTTCTTT. Translating gives CSVEGLGGSRAFF. This sequence joins TRBV29-1 and TRBJ1-1; D may be TRBD1 (6 bases). V lost 1 base to trimming and J lost 10 bases, with 16 bases between them. Germline V gene lookup returns CDR1 SQVTM and CDR2 ANQGSEA. This CDR3 comprises 13 residues.

J is TRBJ1-1 and V is TRBV9; TRBD1 is a possible D gene (6 bases). Trimming removed 4 bases from V and 5 bases from J, with 12 bases in between. The CDR3 length is 13 residues. Germline-derived CDR1 and CDR2 are SGDLS and YYNGEE. CDR3 residues: CASSYREGTEAFF. The DNA for the CDR3 is TGTGCCAGCAGCTACAGGGAAGGAACTGAAGCTTTCTTT.

V is TRBV24-1 and J is TRBJ2-3; D unresolved. The germline V gene encodes CDR1 KGHDR and CDR2 SFDVKD. CDR3 length equals 16 residues. The V end lost 0 bases, the J end lost 0 bases, and 9 bases lay between the germline ends. CDR3 nucleotides: TGTGCCACCAGTGATTTGGTCTTTTCTAGCACAGATACGCAGTATTTT. Its translation is CATSDLVFSSTDTQYF.

This clonotype was picked up a small number of times. This sequence joins TRBV30 and TRBJ2-7; D is perhaps TRBD1 or TRBD2 (6 bases each). The CDR3 has 16 amino acids. In germline, CDR1 is GTSNPN, CDR2 SVGIG (reference sequence). Trimming pared 2 bases from V and 2 bases from J, leaving 19 bases between. The CDR3 DNA reads as TGTGCCTGGAGTCGTACGGGGGCATTTGGAACCTACGAGCAGTACTTC. Protein: CAWSRTGAFGTYEQYF.

This clonotype was observed a few times. The chain is built from TRBV7-8 and TRBJ2-3, with 10 bases that match TRBD1. Germline lookup yields CDR1 SGHVS and CDR2 FQNEAQ. The trim removed 4 bases at V and 5 bases at J, leaving 3 bases unmatched. The CDR3 runs 14 residues. This chain's CDR3 is CASSWDRGEDTQYF. CDR3 coding DNA: TGTGCCAGCAGCTGGGACAGGGGAGAAGATACGCAGTATTTT.

The chain combines TRBV27 with TRBJ2-1, with 7 bases that match TRBD2. The germline V gene has CDR1 MNHEY and CDR2 SMNVEV (reference sequence). The CDR3 runs to 15 residues. V gave up 4 bases and J gave up 0 bases; unmatched junction bases: 3. The CDR3 region is CASSYGGSSYNEQFF. In DNA, the CDR3 is TGTGCCAGCAGTTACGGGGGGAGCTCCTACAATGAGCAGTTCTTC.

The gene calls are TRBV19 and TRBJ1-5; TRBD1 agrees at 7 bases. Germline loops: CDR1 LNHDA, CDR2 SQIVND (reference sequence). Germline trimming cut 6 bases from V and 2 bases from J; bases unmatched to any gene: 4. The CDR3 consists of 14 residues. DNA of the CDR3: TGTGCCAGTAGAGCCGACAGGGGCAATCAGCCCCAGCATTTT. Protein sequence: CASRADRGNQPQHF.

The V call is TRBV2, the J call TRBJ2-1; D is possibly TRBD2 (6 bases). The CDR3 runs to 15 residues. CDR1 SNHLY and CDR2 FYNNEI come from the germline V gene. V was trimmed by 5 bases and J by 5 bases, leaving 16 bases between them. The CDR3 DNA reads TGTGCCAGCAGTTCCGGGACTCTTGTCAACAATGAGCAGTTCTTC. It yields the protein CASSSGTLVNNEQFF.

The chain carries TRBV5-1 and TRBJ2-6; no clear D gene. The CDR3 is made up of 14 amino acids. Trimming pared 0 bases from V and 3 bases from J, leaving 4 bases between. From germline, CDR1 is SGHRS and CDR2 YFSETQ. DNA for the CDR3: TGCGCCAGCAGCTTGGGTGGTGGGGCCAACGTCCTGACTTTC. It specifies CASSLGGGANVLTF.

This chain connects TRBV6-5 to TRBJ2-2; D unclear. Germline assignment: CDR1 MNHEY and CDR2 SVGAGI. V lost 11 bases and J lost 4, with 17 bases in between. CDR3 size: 14 residues. The CDR3 DNA reads as TGTGCCCACAGCGCAAGGGTTGGCACCGGGGAGCTGTTTTTT. This gives the protein CAHSARVGTGELFF.